This T cell receptor (beta chain) was sequenced for a study of blood T cells in healthy people across ages. Using a J-beta primer mix together with a sample-barcoded 5' primer, a second PCR was run for about 7 to 12 cycles. TCRdb independently ran MiXCR on the 5' RACE reads; one entry per CDR3 protein. Among about 670,000 distinct CDR3 sequences listed, over 40% were seen once. The CDR3 covers 16 residues. Germline CDR1 SGHRS, CDR2 YFSETQ. V gave up 0 bases and J gave up 1 base; unmatched junction bases: 6. The chain carries TRBV5-1 and TRBJ1-1; 7 nucleotides align to TRBD1. The TCR sequence derives from an elderly woman in good health. What was sequenced was blood. The CDR3 DNA follows: TGCGCCAGCAGCTTGGGCGACAGGGATCCGAACACTGAAGCTTTCTTT. This encodes CASSLGDRDPNTEAFF. The variable domain in full, completed from reference TRBV5-1 and TRBJ1-1, reads KAGVTQTPRYLIKTRGQQVTLSCSPISGHRSVSWYQQTPGQGLQFLFEYFSETQRNKGNFPGRFSGRQFSNSRSEMNVSTLELGDSALYLCASSLGDRDPNTEAFFGQGTRLTVV.